Shown below are 24 T cell receptor beta chains from a single sample sequenced in a study of T cells in Graves' hyperthyroidism and ophthalmopathy. RNA transcripts gave rise to amplified TCR beta CDR3 regions. The TCR CDR3 was amplified in a first-round RT-PCR using the HTBI primer set. TCRdb recomputed calls from the multiplex PCR reads with MiXCR, one row per CDR3 protein. In the table there are about 570,000 distinct CDR3 sequences, approximately 15% of which are singletons. The sample was blood. Source of these receptors: a woman in her 40s with Graves' hyperthyroidism.

This clonotype was detected ten times or more. V gene TRBV7-2 combines with J gene TRBJ2-7, with D perhaps TRBD2 (5 bases). The CDR3 runs to 16 residues. Germline V gives CDR1 SGHTA, CDR2 FQGNSA. The CDR3 DNA sequence: TGTGCTCCCGGCCCTGGAGGCGGGTTCAGCTCCTACGAGCAGTACTTC. Its translation is CAPGPGGGFSSYEQYF. The full variable domain, its missing parts supplied by reference TRBV7-2 and TRBJ2-7, is GAGVSQSPSNKVTEKGKDVELRCDPISGHTALYWYRQSLGQGLEFLIYFQGNSAPDKSGLPSDRFSAERTGGSVSTLTIQRTQQEDSAVYLCAPGPGGGFSSYEQYFGPGTRLTVT.

This clonotype was counted at least ten times. The chain is built from TRBV20-1 and TRBJ2-6, with D uncertain. This CDR3 contains 12 residues. With 4 bases removed from V and 6 bases from J, the gap between germline ends came to 7 bases. The germline V gene encodes CDR1 DFQATT and CDR2 SNEGSKA (reference sequence). CDR3 sequence: CSAIQEANVLTF. DNA for the CDR3: TGCAGTGCTATTCAGGAGGCCAACGTCCTGACTTTC.

The chain links TRBV27 to TRBJ2-5, with D possibly matching TRBD1 (6 bases). The CDR3 contains 16 residues. With 4 bases removed from V and 4 bases from J, the gap between germline ends came to 19 bases. The V gene's germline CDR1 is MNHEY and CDR2 SMNVEV (reference sequence). CDR3 loop: CASSSPRAEGGETQYF. DNA of the CDR3: TGTGCCAGCAGTTCCCCCCGGGCAGAAGGGGGAGAGACCCAGTACTTC.

The sample holds many counts of this clonotype. The gene calls are TRBV20-1 and TRBJ1-5; D is undetermined. The CDR3 has 12 amino acids. Trimming took 5 bases from V and 5 from J, leaving 10 bases between them. Looked up from germline, CDR1 is DFQATT and CDR2 is SNEGSKA (reference sequence). The CDR3: CSAWTGDQPQHF. CDR3 DNA sequence: TGCAGTGCTTGGACCGGGGATCAGCCCCAGCATTTT.

This clonotype was seen ten or more times. The gene calls are TRBV20-1 and TRBJ2-1, with 12 bases matching TRBD2. This CDR3 comprises 15 residues. CDR1 is DFQATT and CDR2 is SNEGSKA in the germline V gene (reference sequence). V lost 1 base to trimming and J lost 13 bases; unmatched junction nucleotides: 11. CDR3 sequence (DNA): TGCAGTGCTAGAGTGACTAGCGGGAGTCCTAGACTACAGTTCTTC. Translated, it gives CSARVTSGSPRLQFF.

The J gene is TRBJ2-2, the V gene TRBV7-3, with 9 bases lining up with TRBD2. CDR3 size: 16 residues. The V and J ends lost 0 bases and 5 bases, in that order; junction bases with no gene match: 4. CDR1 is SGHTA, CDR2 FQGTGA, per germline. CDR3 sequence (DNA): TGTGCCAGCAGCTTAACCAGCGGGAGGTTGACCGGGGAGCTGTTTTTT. It is translated as CASSLTSGRLTGELFF.

This clonotype was counted only a few times. In DNA, the CDR3 is TGTGCCAGCAGTGACCCACCGGGACAGACGAGCAATCAGCCCCAGCATTTT. Protein: CASSDPPGQTSNQPQHF. The rearrangement uses TRBV6-4 and TRBJ1-5, with 7 bases lining up with TRBD1. CDR3 length: 17 residues. J lost 1 base, V lost 2 bases, and 8 bases had no gene match. In germline, CDR1 is MRHNA, CDR2 SNTAGT.

The sample holds many counts of this clonotype. The chain couples TRBV28 to TRBJ1-1, with D tentatively TRBD1 (6 bases). Germline CDR1 reads MDHEN; CDR2 reads SYDVKM. Trimming stripped 5 bases from V and 3 bases from J, with 22 bases between. The CDR3 runs to 17 residues. The CDR3 spells CASSPRARGLFDTEAFF. The CDR3 bases are TGTGCCAGCAGTCCCAGGGCCAGGGGCTTATTTGACACTGAAGCTTTCTTT.

In its sample, this clonotype was seen once. This sequence may be a read error, since a much larger clone differs from it by one base. The chain has TRBV28 and TRBJ1-3; D is ambiguous. Germline assignment: CDR1 MDHEN and CDR2 SYDVKM. The CDR3 covers 16 residues. The DNA of the CDR3 is TGTGCCGGCAGTTTATCGGCAGTTTACCCTGGAAACACCATATATTTT. Translating it yields CAGSLSAVYPGNTIYF. Variable domain in full (rest from reference TRBV28 and TRBJ1-3): DVKVTQSSRYLVKRTGEKVFLECVQDMDHENMFWYRQDPGLGLRLIYFSYDVKMKEKGDIPEGYSVSREKKERFSLILESASTNQTSMYLCAGSLSAVYPGNTIYFGEGSWLTVV.

This clonotype was seen a handful of times. The chain combines TRBV20-1 with TRBJ2-3; possible D gene TRBD2, 5 bases. The germline V gene has CDR1 DFQATT and CDR2 SNEGSKA (reference sequence). Trimming took 6 bases from V and 1 from J, leaving 5 bases between them. The CDR3 totals 11 residues. As DNA, the CDR3 is TGCAGTGCGGGAGGCACAGATACGCAGTATTTT. Its protein product is CSAGGTDTQYF.

There are many counts of this clonotype. The chain combines TRBV5-1 with TRBJ2-1; D unclear. CDR1 SGHRS and CDR2 YFSETQ come from the germline V gene. The length of the CDR3 is 18 residues. Trimming removed 0 bases at V and 2 bases at J, with 18 bases between. Written as DNA, the CDR3 is TGCGCCAGCAGCTTGGAACTGGGTGCCCCCCCTACCTACAATGAGCAGTTCTTC. Translation gives CASSLELGAPPTYNEQFF.

This clonotype came up a few times. The chain has TRBV19 and TRBJ2-7; D uncertain. CDR3 size: 15 residues. The germline gives CDR1 LNHDA, CDR2 SQIVND (reference sequence). V was trimmed by 6 bases and J by 2 bases, leaving 17 bases between them. The CDR3 loop is CASSPGVSFPYEQYF. CDR3 in DNA: TGTGCCAGTAGCCCCGGTGTTTCATTTCCCTACGAGCAGTACTTC.

This clonotype was counted only a few times. The chain has TRBV19 and TRBJ2-7; D gene uncertain. This CDR3 is built from 13 residues. Germline-derived CDR1 and CDR2 are LNHDA and SQIVND (reference sequence). V was clipped by 3 bases and J by 2 bases, with 8 bases between them. CDR3 amino acids: CASSIYGTYEQYF. The CDR3 nucleotides are TGTGCCAGTAGTATTTACGGAACCTACGAGCAGTACTTC.

This clonotype was recorded at least ten times. The J gene is TRBJ2-2, the V gene TRBV28; 8 bases are shared with TRBD2. V dropped 3 bases and J dropped 4; count of bases not matched to a gene: 7. Germline V CDR1 and CDR2: MDHEN, SYDVKM. The length of the CDR3 is 16 residues. The CDR3 loop reads CASSFSRTSGTGELFF. CDR3 DNA: TGTGCCAGCAGTTTTTCCCGCACTAGCGGCACCGGGGAGCTGTTTTTT.

The chain employs TRBV4-2 and TRBJ1-4; TRBD1 agrees at 10 bases. CDR1 is LGHNA, CDR2 YNFKEQ, per germline. Losses at the gene ends were 4 bases for V and 2 bases for J; bases not matched to a gene: 4. CDR3 length: 16 amino acids. CDR3 protein: CASSPWTGGTNEKLFF. The CDR3 coding sequence is TGTGCCAGCAGCCCTTGGACAGGGGGGACTAATGAAAAACTGTTTTTT.

This clonotype was counted ten times or more. The rearrangement joins TRBV15 to TRBJ2-7; 9 bases are a match to TRBD1. The V segment lost 5 bases and the J segment 2 bases; nucleotides outside the gene matches: 4. This CDR3 has 14 residues. Looked up from germline, CDR1 is LNHNV and CDR2 is YYDKDF (reference sequence). CDR3: CATSVRTGAYEQYF. CDR3 nucleotide sequence: TGTGCCACCAGCGTTAGGACAGGGGCCTACGAGCAGTACTTC.

This clonotype turned up a few times. The chain uses TRBV12-3 or TRBV12-4 and TRBJ2-3; weak D call: TRBD2 (5 bases). The CDR3 is 17 residues long. V gave up 0 bases and J gave up 4 bases, with 17 bases separating them. CDR3 sequence reads: CASSLAPLAIGPDTQYF. Here the CDR3 DNA reads TGTGCCAGCAGTTTAGCGCCTCTAGCAATAGGCCCAGATACGCAGTATTTT.

This clonotype was detected many times. The chain is built from TRBV20-1 and TRBJ2-7; D is undetermined. V shed 3 bases and J shed 0 bases, with 9 bases lying between them. The CDR3 has 13 amino acids. From germline, CDR1 is DFQATT and CDR2 SNEGSKA (reference sequence). The CDR3 region is CSASDLSSYEQYF. The CDR3 nucleotides read TGCAGTGCTAGTGATCTAAGCTCCTACGAGCAGTACTTC.

This clonotype occurred many times. The chain links TRBV20-1 to TRBJ2-1, with 10 bases matching TRBD2. The V and J ends lost 0 bases and 8 bases, in that order; junction bases with no gene match: 7. CDR3 length: 15 amino acids. Germline V gives CDR1 DFQATT, CDR2 SNEGSKA (reference sequence). The CDR3 sequence: CSARDFSGRADEQFF. CDR3 coding DNA: TGCAGTGCTAGAGATTTCAGCGGGAGGGCAGATGAGCAGTTCTTC.

This clonotype was counted at least ten times. J is TRBJ2-3 and V is TRBV5-1; TRBD1 matches at 8 bases. Germline trimming cut 5 bases from V and 1 base from J; bases unmatched to any gene: 3. The CDR3 is 14 amino acids. Germline V gene lookup returns CDR1 SGHRS and CDR2 YFSETQ. Written as DNA, the CDR3 is TGCGCCAGCAGTGCGGACAGGGGCACAGATACGCAGTATTTT. Residues: CASSADRGTDTQYF.

This clonotype was recorded many times. This chain joins TRBV7-2 and TRBJ2-2; TRBD2 matches 9 bases. Germline-derived CDR1 and CDR2 are SGHTA and FQGNSA. CDR3 length equals 17 residues. V was pared by 1 base and J by 4 bases, with 7 bases of the junction left unmatched. In nucleotides, the CDR3 is TGTGCCAGCAGCTTAGGGCTAGCGGGATCCGGCACCGGGGAGCTGTTTTTT. As protein: CASSLGLAGSGTGELFF.

This clonotype was observed at least ten times. The CDR3 region is CASSLRGPGLGYEQYF. The DNA of the CDR3 is TGTGCCAGCAGTTTAAGAGGACCGGGACTTGGTTACGAGCAGTACTTC. The V and J genes are TRBV27 and TRBJ2-7; D perhaps matches TRBD2 (6 bases). The CDR3 has 16 residues. The germline CDR1 and CDR2 sequences are MNHEY and SMNVEV (reference sequence). V lost 2 bases, J lost 4 bases, and 18 bases lay in between.

Ten or more counts support this clonotype. This chain uses TRBV6-2 or TRBV6-3 with TRBJ1-2, with TRBD1 matching over 8 bases. The CDR3 contains 14 residues. Germline CDR1 and CDR2: MNHEY and SVGEGT. J gave up 3 bases and V 7 bases, and 7 bases lay outside the gene matches. The CDR3 region is CASNDGQGYYGYTF. As DNA, the CDR3 is TGTGCCAGCAACGACGGACAGGGATACTATGGCTACACCTTC.

This chain links TRBV10-3 with TRBJ2-3, with TRBD2 matching 7 bases. This CDR3 has 18 residues. Looked up from germline, CDR1 is ENHRY and CDR2 is SYGVKD. J gave up 0 bases and V 3 bases, and 12 bases lay outside the gene matches. CDR3 in DNA: TGTGCCATCAGTGAAACTTCGGGGGGAACCGGAAGCACAGATACGCAGTATTTT. It encodes CAISETSGGTGSTDTQYF.